One and the same sample provided the 10 T cell receptor beta chains below, sequenced in a study of beta chain features in type 1 diabetes. Reverse transcription of all isolated RNA meant that expressed TCRB transcripts were sequenced. The protocol was immunoSEQ multiplex PCR, while the TCRdb copy is restricted to in-frame clones and leaves out a portion. The sample shows some 410,000 clones, approximately 15% of them seen only once. The sample consisted of naive CD4+ T cells from blood. These receptors all come from a man aged 25 to 40 in good health.

This chain joins TRBV5-6 and TRBJ2-3; 9 bases fit TRBD2. The CDR3 consists of 16 residues. From germline, CDR1 is SGHDT and CDR2 YYEEEE. V dropped 6 bases and J dropped 0; count of bases not matched to a gene: 8. The CDR3 region is CASTLKLAGSTDTQYF. CDR3 coding DNA: TGTGCCAGCACCCTGAAGCTAGCGGGGAGCACAGATACGCAGTATTTT.

This chain joins TRBV18 and TRBJ2-5, with D perhaps TRBD1 (6 bases). V lost 6 bases, J lost 3 bases, and 14 bases lay in between. The CDR3 length is 14 residues. The V gene's germline CDR1 is KGHSH and CDR2 LQKENI. For the CDR3, the DNA is TGTGCCAGCTCCCCAGGACAGCCTAAAGAGACCCAGTACTTC. Protein sequence: CASSPGQPKETQYF.

This clone showed up just a few times. This chain links TRBV19 with TRBJ2-1; 10 nucleotides align to TRBD2. Germline V gene lookup returns CDR1 LNHDA and CDR2 SQIVND (reference sequence). Germline trimming cut 2 bases from V and 7 bases from J; bases unmatched to any gene: 17. The CDR3 runs to 19 residues. The CDR3 DNA reads as TGTGCCAGTAGTATATTCTTACTAGCGGGACGCCATTACACGAATGAGCAGTTCTTC. It codes for CASSIFLLAGRHYTNEQFF.

In its sample, this clone was seen a few times. This CDR3 is also generated by other DNA sequences in the sample. The chain couples TRBV29-1 to TRBJ2-1, with 11 bases identical to TRBD2. Germline loops: CDR1 SQVTM, CDR2 ANQGSEA. The junction had 4 bases not matched to a gene; V was cut back by 6 bases and J by 0 bases. CDR3 size: 15 residues. The CDR3 loop is CSVGTSGSSYNEQFF. The CDR3 DNA sequence: TGCAGCGTCGGTACTAGCGGGAGCTCCTACAATGAGCAGTTCTTC.

The rearrangement joins TRBV9 to TRBJ2-1, with D tentatively TRBD2 (6 bases). Germline V CDR1 and CDR2: SGDLS, YYNGEE. Trimming took off 0 bases at V and 4 bases at J, with 14 bases between the two ends. This CDR3 has 16 amino acids. The CDR3 is CASSVVGSGGYNEQFF. The CDR3 DNA reads as TGTGCCAGCAGCGTAGTTGGTAGCGGAGGATACAATGAGCAGTTCTTC. Full variable domain (outside the CDR3, taken from reference TRBV9 and TRBJ2-1): DSGVTQTPKHLITATGQRVTLRCSPRSGDLSVYWYQQSLDQGLQFLIQYYNGEERAKGNILERFSAQQFPDLHSELNLSSLELGDSALYFCASSVVGSGGYNEQFFGPGTRLTVL.

This sequence joins TRBV7-2 and TRBJ2-5, with 8 nucleotides matching TRBD1. Germline V gene lookup returns CDR1 SGHTA and CDR2 FQGNSA. J was trimmed by 2 bases and V by 5 bases; bases with no gene match: 7. This CDR3 comprises 15 residues. In DNA form, the CDR3 reads TGTGCCAGCAGCACCGGACAGGGATCTCAAGAGACCCAGTACTTC. Its protein is CASSTGQGSQETQYF.

V and J are TRBV7-2 and TRBJ1-1, with no clear D. The CDR3 runs to 13 residues. V was trimmed by 0 bases and J by 5 bases, leaving 7 bases between them. Looked up from germline, CDR1 is SGHTA and CDR2 is FQGNSA. The CDR3 is CASSLARETEAFF. The CDR3, as DNA: TGTGCCAGCAGCTTAGCGCGGGAAACTGAAGCTTTCTTT.

This clone has ten or more counts. V and J are TRBV14 and TRBJ2-5; no definite D call. CDR3 length: 12 residues. Germline V lookup: CDR1 SGHDN, CDR2 FVKESK. Trimming took 6 bases from V and 3 from J, leaving 8 bases between them. The CDR3 here is CASRRTEETQYF. For the CDR3, the DNA is TGTGCCAGCAGGAGAACGGAAGAGACCCAGTACTTC. The variable domain in full, with the rest retrieved from reference TRBV14 and TRBJ2-5, is EAGVTQFPSHSVIEKGQTVTLRCDPISGHDNLYWYRRVMGKEIKFLLHFVKESKQDESGMPNNRFLAERTGGTYSTLKVQPAELEDSGVYFCASRRTEETQYFGPGTRLLVL.

This clone was counted a few times. V usage is TRBV4-1 and J usage is TRBJ2-7; the match to TRBD1 covers 7 bases. The ends lost 3 bases at V and 5 bases at J; junction bases unmatched: 7. Germline CDR1 and CDR2: MGHRA and YSYEKL. The CDR3 is 14 amino acids. The CDR3 here is CASSHWGQYHEQYF. The CDR3 DNA reads TGCGCCAGCAGCCATTGGGGACAGTACCACGAGCAGTACTTC.

The sample holds a few counts of this clone. The chain is built from TRBV7-9 and TRBJ1-2; TRBD1 matches 7 bases. This CDR3 comprises 12 residues. The ends lost 8 bases at V and 6 bases at J; junction bases unmatched: 6. Germline V CDR1 and CDR2: SEHNR, FQNEAQ (reference sequence). The CDR3 DNA reads as TGTGCCAGCGGCAGGACAGGCGATGGCTACACCTTC. Protein: CASGRTGDGYTF.